A selection of T cell receptor beta chains follows, all from one sample in a study of blood T cell repertoires in COVID-19. Generated by immunoSEQ multiplex PCR, the TCRdb table keeps only in-frame clones and is missing some. Of approximately 84,000 clones in the sample, over 70% were seen once. The sequencing input was peripheral blood. These TCRs come from a man in his forties or fifties with active or convalescent COVID-19. Both conserved end residues are part of each CDR3. The D gene is left open where the match is weak. Part of the rows lack a size; the others show once, few, many or a class for expanded clones.

d_gene	v_gene	abundance	j_gene	CDR3aa	CDR3nt
TRBD1	TRBV5-4	once	TRBJ1-1	CASSPRTGGTTEAFF	TGTGCCAGCAGCCCCAGAACAGGGGGGACCACTGAAGCTTTCTTT
TRBD1	TRBV19	-	TRBJ2-5	CASSTTGGFQETQYF	TGTGCCAGTAGTACAACAGGGGGCTTCCAAGAGACCCAGTACTTC
-	TRBV7-3	once	TRBJ1-1	CASSPRTAYTEAFF	TGTGCCAGCAGCCCACGGACAGCATACACTGAAGCTTTCTTT
TRBD2	TRBV29-1	few	TRBJ2-1	CSVSTSGGNEQFF	TGCAGCGTTTCGACTAGCGGGGGCAATGAGCAGTTCTTC
-	TRBV19	once	TRBJ2-5	CASSISSGSGFETQYF	TGTGCCAGTAGTATAAGTTCTGGGTCGGGTTTTGAGACCCAGTACTTC
-	TRBV5-4	-	TRBJ1-2	CASTPGRGRAYGYTF	TGTGCCAGCACCCCCGGGAGAGGGCGGGCATATGGCTACACCTTC
-	TRBV15	-	TRBJ2-2	CATSRDPNRRARELFF	TGTGCCACCAGCAGAGATCCGAACAGGAGGGCCCGGGAGCTGTTTTTT
TRBD2	TRBV3-1/TRBV3-2	-	TRBJ2-1	CASSPGLAGAYNEQFF	TGTGCCAGCAGCCCGGGACTAGCGGGAGCCTACAATGAGCAGTTCTTC
-	TRBV27	few	TRBJ2-7	CASGKPPRGSGEQYF	TGTGCCAGCGGAAAGCCCCCCAGGGGAAGCGGCGAGCAGTACTTC
-	TRBV3-1/TRBV3-2	-	TRBJ1-1	CASSQQGNTEAFF	TGTGCCAGCAGCCAACAGGGGAACACTGAAGCTTTCTTT
TRBD1	TRBV14	-	TRBJ1-4	CASSQAGGRVSEKLFF	TGTGCCAGCAGCCAAGCAGGGGGACGTGTGAGTGAAAAACTGTTTTTT
-	TRBV2	-	TRBJ2-7	CATQAPQGTGSSYEQYF	TGTGCCACCCAAGCCCCTCAAGGTACGGGGAGCTCCTACGAGCAGTACTTC
TRBD1	TRBV7-2	-	TRBJ1-1	CASSPKGDRLSSAFF	TGTGCCAGCAGCCCGAAGGGGGACAGGCTTTCCTCAGCTTTCTTT
TRBD1	TRBV10-3	-	TRBJ1-1	CAIRRDRGTPEAFF	TGTGCCATCAGACGGGACAGGGGAACCCCTGAAGCTTTCTTT
TRBD2	TRBV7-3	-	TRBJ2-3	CASSRGLAGTDTQYF	TGTGCCAGCAGCAGGGGACTAGCGGGGACAGATACGCAGTATTTT
-	TRBV6-5	-	TRBJ2-7	CASKDRLYEQYF	TGTGCCAGCAAGGACAGATTATACGAGCAGTACTTC
-	TRBV19	-	TRBJ1-4	CASTAMGGQAMGEKLFF	TGTGCCAGTACCGCAATGGGGGGGCAAGCCATGGGTGAAAAACTGTTTTTT
-	TRBV5-6	-	TRBJ2-7	CASSVGYEQYF	TGTGCCAGCAGCGTCGGGTACGAGCAGTACTTC
-	TRBV4-3	-	TRBJ1-4	CASSQAPVVLVTTNEKLFF	TGCGCCAGCAGCCAAGCCCCGGTCGTTTTGGTTACAACTAATGAAAAACTGTTTTTT
TRBD1	TRBV9	-	TRBJ1-4	CASSVESGGEKLFF	TGTGCCAGCAGCGTAGAGTCAGGGGGTGAAAAACTGTTTTTT
-	TRBV5-1	-	TRBJ2-3	CASSPDSSSTDTQYF	TGCGCCAGCAGCCCGGACAGTTCTAGCACAGATACGCAGTATTTT
-	TRBV12-5	few	TRBJ1-2	CASGLTEGNINYGYTF	TGTGCTAGTGGTTTGACGGAGGGGAACATTAACTATGGCTACACCTTC
-	TRBV10-3	few	TRBJ2-5	CAISEGGGRETQYF	TGTGCCATCAGTGAGGGGGGGGGCAGAGAGACCCAGTACTTC
-	TRBV2	-	TRBJ2-5	CASSEAAQGTETQYF	TGTGCCAGCAGTGAAGCCGCCCAGGGAACGGAGACCCAGTACTTC
TRBD2	TRBV15	few	TRBJ2-7	CATSRGTSGAYEQYF	TGTGCCACCAGCAGGGGGACTAGCGGAGCCTACGAGCAGTACTTC
TRBD1	TRBV7-8	once	TRBJ2-3	CASSESGTGGPDTQYF	TGTGCCAGCAGCGAATCCGGGACAGGGGGCCCAGATACGCAGTATTTT
-	TRBV10-3	-	TRBJ2-2	CAISQADRLTNTGELFF	TGTGCCATCTCCCAGGCGGACAGACTCACGAACACCGGGGAGCTGTTTTTT
-	TRBV7-2	-	TRBJ2-7	CASSLGTVRGYEQYF	TGTGCCAGCAGCTTAGGGACAGTGCGAGGGTACGAGCAGTACTTC
TRBD1	TRBV19	-	TRBJ2-5	CATHPAGGETQYF	TGTGCCACCCACCCGGCAGGGGGAGAGACCCAGTACTTC
TRBD1	TRBV5-4	-	TRBJ2-3	CASSLGQGVPSTDTQYF	TGTGCCAGCAGCTTAGGGCAGGGGGTCCCTAGCACAGATACGCAGTATTTT
-	TRBV19	-	TRBJ2-6	CAVHSGANVLTF	TGTGCCGTACACTCTGGGGCCAACGTCCTGACTTTC
-	TRBV29-1	-	TRBJ2-1	CSVTLTGGLYNEQFF	TGCAGCGTTACTCTGACCGGGGGGCTCTACAATGAGCAGTTCTTC
TRBD1	TRBV4-3	-	TRBJ1-2	CASSQDRGRGIGYTF	TGCGCCAGCAGCCAAGATCGGGGCAGGGGGATTGGCTACACCTTC
-	TRBV18	few	TRBJ1-6	CASSQIAGGSAPLHF	TGTGCCAGCTCACAAATCGCCGGGGGAAGTGCACCCCTCCACTTT
-	TRBV7-9	-	TRBJ2-5	CASSFSRETQYF	TGTGCCAGCAGCTTTTCCCGGGAGACCCAGTACTTC
TRBD2	TRBV12-3/TRBV12-4	-	TRBJ2-5	CASTWGGETQYF	TGTGCCAGCACTTGGGGGGGGGAGACCCAGTACTTC
-	TRBV19	-	TRBJ2-7	CASSMTESLEQYF	TGTGCCAGTAGTATGACAGAGAGCCTCGAGCAGTACTTC
TRBD2	TRBV11-2	-	TRBJ2-5	CASSFRLAEETQYF	TGTGCCAGCAGCTTTAGACTAGCGGAAGAGACCCAGTACTTC
-	TRBV11-2	once	TRBJ2-7	CASSPRLLEEQYF	TGTGCCAGCAGCCCCCGTTTGCTCGAGGAGCAGTACTTC
-	TRBV7-8	-	TRBJ2-5	CASSRGRTQETQYF	TGTGCCAGCTCTAGGGGCAGGACACAAGAGACCCAGTACTTC
TRBD2	TRBV14	-	TRBJ2-5	CASSQGRLGRGETQYF	TGTGCCAGCAGCCAAGGCCGACTAGGGCGGGGGGAGACCCAGTACTTC
TRBD2	TRBV7-2	-	TRBJ2-3	CASSPEGLAGGFAQYF	TGTGCCAGCAGCCCAGAAGGACTAGCGGGGGGGTTTGCGCAGTATTTT
TRBD1	TRBV3-1/TRBV3-2	-	TRBJ1-2	CASSQTQGSYTF	TGTGCCAGCAGCCAAACACAGGGGAGCTACACCTTC
TRBD1	TRBV9	-	TRBJ1-4	CASSVGDRFNEKLFF	TGTGCCAGCAGCGTAGGGGACAGGTTTAATGAAAAACTGTTTTTT
-	TRBV6-5	-	TRBJ1-1	CASSSWGGTEAFF	TGTGCCAGCAGTTCCTGGGGGGGCACTGAAGCTTTCTTT
-	TRBV12-5	-	TRBJ2-3	CASGLRGDTQYF	TGTGCTAGTGGTTTGAGGGGAGATACGCAGTATTTT
-	TRBV7-2	once	TRBJ1-2	CARTLMFPGGDYTF	TGTGCCAGAACCCTAATGTTCCCGGGGGGTGACTACACCTTC
-	TRBV9	-	TRBJ1-2	CASSATPAGGYTF	TGTGCCAGCAGCGCAACCCCCGCGGGGGGCTACACCTTC
-	TRBV6-5	-	TRBJ2-1	CASRRGGIGEQFF	TGTGCCAGCAGGAGGGGGGGGATTGGTGAGCAGTTCTTC
-	TRBV3-1/TRBV3-2	once	TRBJ1-2	CASSQDGSNYGYTF	TGTGCCAGCAGCCAAGATGGGAGTAACTATGGCTACACCTTC
-	TRBV15	-	TRBJ2-2	CATSSLEASGELFF	TGTGCCACCAGCAGCCTAGAGGCTTCCGGGGAGCTGTTTTTT
-	TRBV6-6	-	TRBJ1-1	CASSYMRGRGTEAFF	TGTGCCAGCAGTTACATGCGGGGGCGCGGTACTGAAGCTTTCTTT
TRBD2	TRBV5-1	-	TRBJ2-3	CASSIERGGRTDTQYF	TGCGCCAGCAGCATAGAGCGGGGGGGACGCACAGATACGCAGTATTTT
TRBD2	TRBV18	-	TRBJ2-5	CASSPRGSGGQETQYF	TGTGCCAGCTCCCCCCGCGGTAGCGGGGGCCAAGAGACCCAGTACTTC
TRBD2	TRBV7-2	-	TRBJ2-5	CASSRRSGGDETQYF	TGTGCCAGCAGCCGGAGAAGCGGGGGCGACGAGACCCAGTACTTC